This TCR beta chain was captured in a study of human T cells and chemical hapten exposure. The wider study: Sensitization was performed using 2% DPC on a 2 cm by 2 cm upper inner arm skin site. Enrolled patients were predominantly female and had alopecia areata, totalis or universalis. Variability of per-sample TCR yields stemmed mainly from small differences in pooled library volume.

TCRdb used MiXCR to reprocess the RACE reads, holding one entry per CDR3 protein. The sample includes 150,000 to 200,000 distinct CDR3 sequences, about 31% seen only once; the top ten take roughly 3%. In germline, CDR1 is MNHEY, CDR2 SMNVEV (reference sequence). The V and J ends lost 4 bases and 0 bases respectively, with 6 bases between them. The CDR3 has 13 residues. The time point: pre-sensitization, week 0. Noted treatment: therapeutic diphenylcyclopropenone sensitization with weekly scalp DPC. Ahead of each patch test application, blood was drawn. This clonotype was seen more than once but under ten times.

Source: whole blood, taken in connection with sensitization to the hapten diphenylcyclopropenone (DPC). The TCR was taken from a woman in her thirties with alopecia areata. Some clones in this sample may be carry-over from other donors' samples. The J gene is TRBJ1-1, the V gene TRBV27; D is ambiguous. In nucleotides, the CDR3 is TGTGCCAGCAGTTGGTCGCTGAACACTGAAGCTTTCTTT. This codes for CASSWSLNTEAFF.